The rows below give T cell receptor beta chains drawn from one sample of a study of cytomegalovirus exposure and HLA in healthy donors. The repertoire was sequenced with immunoSEQ multiplex PCR; TCRdb's copy has only in-frame clones and lacks some. This sample yields 55,000 to 80,000 clones, of which 75% are seen a single time; almost 7.5% belongs to the top ten. The specimen sequenced was PBMCs. The receptor source for this set is a woman in her thirties in good health and CMV-seropositive. The CDR3 runs from the conserved cysteine through the conserved F or W. The D gene is left open where the match is weak. The listing skips clone size in some rows; elsewhere it reads once, few, many or a size class.

J gene: TRBJ1-2; V gene: TRBV5-4; D gene: TRBD1; clone size: .; CDR3 protein: CASSLGPTGGAGPYGYTF; CDR3 DNA: TGTGCCAGCAGCTTGGGCCCGACAGGGGGCGCAGGTCCTTATGGCTACACCTTC
J gene: TRBJ2-3; V gene: TRBV2; D gene: .; clone size: .; CDR3 protein: CASSGPAAPTDTQYF; CDR3 DNA: TGTGCCAGCAGTGGACCCGCGGCACCCACAGATACGCAGTATTTT
J gene: TRBJ2-3; V gene: TRBV6-6; D gene: TRBD2; clone size: .; CDR3 protein: CASSYATGGRADTQYF; CDR3 DNA: TGTGCCAGCAGTTACGCTACGGGAGGGCGGGCAGATACGCAGTATTTT
J gene: TRBJ2-2; V gene: TRBV4-1; D gene: TRBD2; clone size: .; CDR3 protein: CASSQKEIGGSNTGELFF; CDR3 DNA: TGCGCCAGCAGCCAAAAGGAAATCGGCGGGAGCAACACCGGGGAGCTGTTTTTT
J gene: TRBJ2-7; V gene: TRBV29-1; D gene: TRBD2; clone size: .; CDR3 protein: CSVAGGVLAGVNEQYF; CDR3 DNA: TGCAGCGTTGCGGGGGGGGTACTAGCGGGAGTCAACGAGCAGTACTTC
J gene: TRBJ1-1; V gene: TRBV7-3; D gene: .; clone size: many; CDR3 protein: CASSLTANTEAFF; CDR3 DNA: TGTGCCAGCAGCTTAACGGCGAACACTGAAGCTTTCTTT
J gene: TRBJ1-5; V gene: TRBV9; D gene: TRBD1; clone size: .; CDR3 protein: CASSPGQGPSQPQHF; CDR3 DNA: TGTGCCAGCAGCCCGGGACAGGGCCCCTCTCAGCCCCAGCATTTT
J gene: TRBJ1-1; V gene: TRBV5-1; D gene: .; clone size: many; CDR3 protein: CASSLVLNTEAFF; CDR3 DNA: TGCGCCAGCAGCTTGGTCTTGAACACTGAAGCTTTCTTT
J gene: TRBJ2-7; V gene: TRBV4-2; D gene: .; clone size: .; CDR3 protein: CASSQERQGVYEQYF; CDR3 DNA: TGTGCCAGCAGCCAAGAACGCCAGGGTGTCTACGAGCAGTACTTC
J gene: TRBJ2-7; V gene: TRBV2; D gene: .; clone size: .; CDR3 protein: CASRADSNYEQYF; CDR3 DNA: TGTGCCAGCAGGGCGGACAGTAACTACGAGCAGTACTTC
J gene: TRBJ2-1; V gene: TRBV5-1; D gene: TRBD1; clone size: .; CDR3 protein: CASSLGQNEQFF; CDR3 DNA: TGCGCCAGCAGCCTGGGACAGAATGAGCAGTTCTTC
J gene: TRBJ2-4; V gene: TRBV5-4; D gene: .; clone size: .; CDR3 protein: CASSLKAGENIQYF; CDR3 DNA: TGTGCCAGCAGCTTGAAGGCAGGGGAGAACATTCAGTACTTC
J gene: TRBJ1-1; V gene: TRBV2; D gene: TRBD1; clone size: .; CDR3 protein: CASSGQGGNTEAFF; CDR3 DNA: TGTGCCAGCAGCGGACAGGGGGGGAACACTGAAGCTTTCTTT
J gene: TRBJ2-7; V gene: TRBV29-1; D gene: .; clone size: once; CDR3 protein: CSVEVLSSGYSYEQYF; CDR3 DNA: TGCAGCGTTGAGGTACTTAGTAGCGGATATTCCTACGAGCAGTACTTC
J gene: TRBJ2-7; V gene: TRBV2; D gene: TRBD1; clone size: .; CDR3 protein: CASSEIRTGIRGQYF; CDR3 DNA: TGTGCCAGCAGTGAAATTAGGACAGGGATCCGCGGGCAGTACTTC
J gene: TRBJ2-5; V gene: TRBV5-5; D gene: TRBD2; clone size: .; CDR3 protein: CASSLGGLAGGETQYF; CDR3 DNA: TGTGCCAGCAGCTTGGGAGGTCTAGCGGGAGGGGAGACCCAGTACTTC
J gene: TRBJ1-3; V gene: TRBV6-1; D gene: .; clone size: .; CDR3 protein: CASSEALGVLRNTIYF; CDR3 DNA: TGTGCCAGCAGTGAAGCGCTGGGAGTCCTGAGAAACACCATATATTTT
J gene: TRBJ2-1; V gene: TRBV9; D gene: TRBD2; clone size: .; CDR3 protein: CASSRTSEGEQFF; CDR3 DNA: TGTGCCAGCAGCCGGACTAGCGAGGGTGAGCAGTTCTTC
J gene: TRBJ2-6; V gene: TRBV4-3; D gene: .; clone size: .; CDR3 protein: CASSQDPLTFDTSSGANVLTF; CDR3 DNA: TGCGCCAGCAGCCAAGACCCTTTGACATTCGATACTAGCTCTGGGGCCAACGTCCTGACTTTC
J gene: TRBJ2-4; V gene: TRBV6-1; D gene: .; clone size: .; CDR3 protein: CASIGEAAKNIQYF; CDR3 DNA: TGTGCCAGCATCGGTGAAGCCGCCAAAAACATTCAGTACTTC
J gene: TRBJ2-3; V gene: TRBV9; D gene: TRBD1; clone size: few; CDR3 protein: CASSFRTGVSDTQYF; CDR3 DNA: TGTGCCAGCAGCTTCAGGACAGGGGTGTCAGATACGCAGTATTTT
J gene: TRBJ2-1; V gene: TRBV7-9; D gene: TRBD2; clone size: .; CDR3 protein: CASSDRDFWAAGGQFF; CDR3 DNA: TGTGCCAGCAGCGACCGGGACTTCTGGGCTGCGGGAGGGCAGTTCTTC
J gene: TRBJ2-1; V gene: TRBV29-1; D gene: TRBD2; clone size: .; CDR3 protein: CSEGVAGVGEQFF; CDR3 DNA: TGCAGCGAGGGGGTAGCGGGAGTAGGTGAGCAGTTCTTC
J gene: TRBJ2-5; V gene: TRBV9; D gene: TRBD1; clone size: .; CDR3 protein: CASSKTGGIMETQYF; CDR3 DNA: TGTGCCAGCAGCAAGACAGGGGGTATTATGGAGACCCAGTACTTC
J gene: TRBJ1-3; V gene: TRBV7-2; D gene: .; clone size: .; CDR3 protein: CASSLAPGPSSNTIYF; CDR3 DNA: TGTGCCAGCAGCTTAGCGCCTGGGCCCTCCAGCAACACCATATATTTT